Shown below are 18 T cell receptor beta chains from a single sample sequenced in a study of blood T cell repertoires in COVID-19. The protocol was immunoSEQ multiplex PCR, while the TCRdb copy is restricted to in-frame clones and leaves out a portion. The sample records 220,000 or so clones, about four fifths being singletons. Sequenced input: peripheral blood. Every receptor here comes from a woman in her thirties who had recovered from COVID-19.

The CDR3 nucleotides read TGTGCCAGCAGCCAACGCAGGCTGAACACTGAAGCTTTCTTT. Residues: CASSQRRLNTEAFF. The chain employs TRBV14 and TRBJ1-1; no firm D call. This CDR3 has 14 residues. With 2 bases removed from V and 0 bases from J, the gap between germline ends came to 7 bases. Looked up from germline, CDR1 is SGHDN and CDR2 is FVKESK.

CDR3 in amino acids: CASSSLQGHEQYF. The CDR3 coding sequence is TGTGCCAGCAGCTCACTACAGGGACACGAGCAGTACTTC. The chain combines TRBV5-6 with TRBJ2-7, with D tentatively TRBD1 (6 bases). The V end was cut by 3 bases, the J end by 5 bases, with 12 bases between. Germline CDR1 is SGHDT and CDR2 is YYEEEE. The CDR3 spans 13 residues.

This clone appeared once. The genes are TRBV10-3 and TRBJ1-2; 7 bases fit TRBD1. CDR1 and CDR2 (germline): ENHRY, SYGVKD. This CDR3 region has 12 residues. J lost 4 bases, V lost 9 bases, and 5 bases had no gene match. CDR3 amino acids: CAIRTGAYGYTF. The DNA of the CDR3 is TGTGCCATAAGAACAGGGGCCTATGGCTACACCTTC.

The rearrangement links TRBV28 to TRBJ2-1; 9 nucleotides line up with TRBD1. Trimming at V came to 6 bases and at J to 8 bases, leaving 17 bases not matched to a gene. Germline lookup yields CDR1 MDHEN and CDR2 SYDVKM. CDR3 length: 17 amino acids. The CDR3 sequence is CASSPRRWDRVGDEQFF. The CDR3 nucleotides read TGTGCCAGCAGCCCTCGGAGATGGGACAGGGTCGGCGATGAGCAGTTCTTC.

The chain combines TRBV11-2 with TRBJ2-7; a weak D match, TRBD1 (6 bases). The germline gives CDR1 SGHAT, CDR2 FQNNGV. The CDR3 has 13 amino acids. V was cut by 1 base and J by 6 bases, with 10 bases left in between. CDR3: CASSLGTVGEQYF. In nucleotides, the CDR3 is TGTGCCAGCAGCTTAGGGACAGTTGGCGAGCAGTACTTC.

The rearrangement joins TRBV6-2 or TRBV6-3 to TRBJ2-7; D ambiguous. Germline loops: CDR1 MNHEY, CDR2 SVGEGT. This CDR3 contains 13 residues. Trimming cost V 2 bases and J 12 bases, with 17 bases left between them. The CDR3 sequence is CASSYPAVNQPYF. As DNA, the CDR3 is TGTGCCAGCAGTTACCCCGCGGTTAACCAGCCGTACTTC.

This sequence joins TRBV7-2 and TRBJ2-5; D is possibly TRBD2 (6 bases). The V gene lost 5 bases and the J gene lost 4 bases, with 14 bases spanning the gap. The germline gives CDR1 SGHTA, CDR2 FQGNSA. The CDR3 consists of 14 residues. CDR3 amino acids: CASSRVSGRETQYF. The CDR3 nucleotides read TGTGCCAGCAGCCGTGTATCCGGGAGAGAGACCCAGTACTTC.

The V call is TRBV6-5, the J call TRBJ1-6; 7 bases are shared with TRBD1. CDR3 length: 15 residues. With 6 bases clipped from V and 7 bases from J, the junction kept 9 bases outside the gene matches. Germline values: CDR1 MNHEY, CDR2 SVGAGI. In DNA form, the CDR3 reads TGTGCCAGCAGCGCGGGGCAGGGGGTAAATTCACCCCTCCACTTT. This translates into CASSAGQGVNSPLHF.

This sequence joins TRBV20-1 and TRBJ2-7; D ambiguous. V was cut by 4 bases and J by 6 bases, with 10 bases left in between. This CDR3 has 11 residues. Germline V gene lookup returns CDR1 DFQATT and CDR2 SNEGSKA (reference sequence). This CDR3 is CSATMVGEQYF. The CDR3 DNA follows: TGCAGTGCTACCATGGTCGGCGAGCAGTACTTC.

The chain is built from TRBV5-6 and TRBJ2-7; TRBD1 matches at 8 bases. With 3 bases clipped from V and 0 bases from J, the junction kept 5 bases outside the gene matches. The germline V gene encodes CDR1 SGHDT and CDR2 YYEEEE. The CDR3 is 15 amino acids. CDR3 coding DNA: TGTGCCAGCAGCTCATGGACAGGGCCCTCCTACGAGCAGTACTTC. This sequence encodes CASSSWTGPSYEQYF.

The chain carries TRBV30 and TRBJ1-1, with D possibly matching TRBD1 (5 bases). This CDR3 is 12 amino acids long. V shed 4 bases and J shed 5 bases, with 11 bases lying between them. Germline lookup yields CDR1 GTSNPN and CDR2 SVGIG (reference sequence). The chain's CDR3 is CAWTFQGTEAFF. Written as DNA, the CDR3 is TGTGCCTGGACATTTCAGGGAACTGAAGCTTTCTTT. The variable domain in full, with the rest retrieved from reference TRBV30 and TRBJ1-1, is SQTIHQWPATLVQPVGSPLSLECTVEGTSNPNLYWYRQAAGRGLQLLFYSVGIGQISSEVPQNLSASRPQDRQFILSSKKLLLSDSGFYLCAWTFQGTEAFFGQGTRLTVV.

The V and J genes are TRBV7-9 and TRBJ1-6, with 10 bases that match TRBD1. CDR3 length: 14 residues. Germline CDR1 and CDR2: SEHNR and FQNEAQ (reference sequence). J lost 8 bases, V lost 5 bases, and 3 bases had no gene match. CDR3 in DNA: TGTGCCAGCAGCCCGACAGGGGGCGATTCACCCCTCCACTTT. Encoded protein: CASSPTGGDSPLHF.

The chain has TRBV9 and TRBJ2-7, with D possibly TRBD1 on 7 matching bases. This CDR3 is 15 amino acids long. The V gene's germline CDR1 is SGDLS and CDR2 YYNGEE. V dropped 3 bases and J dropped 2 bases, with 15 bases sitting between them. CDR3 loop: CASSGRGANPYEQYF. Here the CDR3 DNA reads TGTGCCAGCAGCGGCAGGGGGGCTAATCCCTACGAGCAGTACTTC. Full variable domain (outside the CDR3, taken from reference TRBV9 and TRBJ2-7): DSGVTQTPKHLITATGQRVTLRCSPRSGDLSVYWYQQSLDQGLQFLIQYYNGEERAKGNILERFSAQQFPDLHSELNLSSLELGDSALYFCASSGRGANPYEQYFGPGTRLTVT.

V usage is TRBV5-1 and J usage is TRBJ1-4; 10 bases line up with TRBD1. The CDR3 extends over 14 amino acids. Germline CDR1 is SGHRS and CDR2 is YFSETQ. Trimming removed 4 bases from V and 6 bases from J; junction bases left unmatched: 3. CDR3 nucleotides: TGCGCCAGCAGCGGGGGGACAGGGGATGAAAAACTGTTTTTT. It specifies CASSGGTGDEKLFF.

The chain joins TRBV29-1 to TRBJ2-7, with D possibly being TRBD1 (7 bases). V shed 6 bases and J shed 2 bases, with 17 bases lying between them. Germline CDR1 and CDR2: SQVTM and ANQGSEA. The length of the CDR3 is 14 residues. The CDR3 protein is CSVLQQGRTYEQYF. The CDR3, as DNA: TGCAGCGTCCTCCAACAGGGGAGGACCTACGAGCAGTACTTC.

The rearrangement joins TRBV15 to TRBJ2-1; tentatively, D is TRBD2 (6 bases). From germline, CDR1 is LNHNV and CDR2 YYDKDF (reference sequence). Trimming took off 3 bases at V and 7 bases at J, with 13 bases between the two ends. This CDR3 comprises 14 residues. CDR3 protein: CATSRDIGGNEQFF. CDR3 nucleotide sequence: TGTGCCACCAGCAGGGACATTGGGGGGAATGAGCAGTTCTTC.

J is TRBJ1-2 and V is TRBV11-2, with unresolved D. CDR1 is SGHAT, CDR2 FQNNGV, per germline. CDR3 length equals 14 residues. V lost 0 bases, J lost 2 bases, and 7 bases lay in between. The CDR3 spells CASSLDLGNYGYTF. CDR3 in DNA: TGTGCCAGCAGCTTAGATCTCGGGAACTATGGCTACACCTTC.

This clone was observed at least ten times. This chain joins TRBV7-3 and TRBJ2-7, with 9 bases that match TRBD2. The junction had 11 bases not matched to a gene; V was cut back by 4 bases and J by 7 bases. The germline gives CDR1 SGHTA, CDR2 FQGTGA. The CDR3 contains 15 residues. DNA for the CDR3: TGTGCCAGCAGCTCCGGGACTAGCAGGTTGGAAGAGCAGTACTTC. It codes for CASSSGTSRLEEQYF.